These 32 T cell receptor beta chains originate from one sample sequenced in a study of cytomegalovirus exposure and HLA in healthy donors. Sequencing was performed with immunoSEQ multiplex PCR; in TCRdb, only in-frame clones are kept and a portion is missing. This table has 150,000 or so clones, 85% to 90% appearing once. The sequencing input was PBMCs. The receptors shown here come from a young woman in good health and CMV-seropositive.

The gene calls are TRBV15 and TRBJ1-5; D not resolved. V was clipped by 3 bases and J by 5 bases, with 11 bases between them. Germline lookup yields CDR1 LNHNV and CDR2 YYDKDF (reference sequence). The CDR3 runs to 14 residues. CDR3 DNA sequence: TGTGCCACCAGCAGTACTTATTTTGATCAGCCCCAGCATTTT. Its protein product is CATSSTYFDQPQHF.

The chain combines TRBV7-8 with TRBJ2-1; the D gene is possibly TRBD1 (5 bases). CDR1 is SGHVS, CDR2 FQNEAQ, per germline. Trimming cost V 4 bases and J 1 base, with 17 bases left between them. The CDR3 has 17 amino acids. DNA of the CDR3: TGTGCCAGCAGCTCCCCTAGGCGACAGAAGTCCTACAATGAGCAGTTCTTC. Translating it yields CASSSPRRQKSYNEQFF. Supplemented by reference TRBV7-8 and TRBJ2-1, the full variable domain reads GAGVSQSPRYKVAKRGQDVALRCDPISGHVSLFWYQQALGQGPEFLTYFQNEAQLDKSGLPSDRFFAERPEGSVSTLKIQRTQQEDSAVYLCASSSPRRQKSYNEQFFGPGTRLTVL.

The chain links TRBV21-1 to TRBJ2-2; the DNA was not used to check the table's D call, TRBD1. TRBV21-1 is tagged as a pseudogene. The CDR3 has 17 residues. CDR3 amino acids: CASSKKGDRGGTGELFF. The CDR3 bases are TGTGCCAGCAGCAAAAAGGGGGACAGGGGAGGCACCGGGGAGCTGTTTTTT.

The chain joins TRBV27 to TRBJ2-1, with 9 bases lining up with TRBD2. The germline V gene encodes CDR1 MNHEY and CDR2 SMNVEV (reference sequence). This CDR3 region has 14 residues. J gave up 16 bases and V 11 bases, and 21 bases lay outside the gene matches. CDR3 sequence (DNA): TGTGCCGGCCAAGGACCTAGCGGGAACCCTGAACGCTTCTTC. Encoded protein: CAGQGPSGNPERFF.

The genes are TRBV28 and TRBJ2-3; a weak D match, TRBD2 (7 bases). Trimming cost V 6 bases and J 3 bases, with 19 bases left between them. The CDR3 is made up of 16 amino acids. Per germline, CDR1 MDHEN and CDR2 SYDVKM. The CDR3 DNA is TGTGCCAGCAGCCCACTGGGGGCGGGGGAAACAGATACGCAGTATTTT. This codes for CASSPLGAGETDTQYF. Supplemented by reference TRBV28 and TRBJ2-3, the full variable domain reads DVKVTQSSRYLVKRTGEKVFLECVQDMDHENMFWYRQDPGLGLRLIYFSYDVKMKEKGDIPEGYSVSREKKERFSLILESASTNQTSMYLCASSPLGAGETDTQYFGPGTRLTVL.

The chain recombines TRBV5-1 with TRBJ2-7; the match to TRBD1 covers 8 bases. The CDR3 consists of 14 residues. Germline lookup yields CDR1 SGHRS and CDR2 YFSETQ. V lost 3 bases and J lost 3; bases outside the gene matches: 5. The CDR3 region is CASSSGQAYYEQYF. The CDR3 DNA reads as TGCGCCAGCAGCTCGGGACAGGCCTACTACGAGCAGTACTTC.

The chain carries TRBV19 and TRBJ2-2; 9 bases map to TRBD2. Germline assignment: CDR1 LNHDA and CDR2 SQIVND (reference sequence). The CDR3 has 15 residues. Losses at the gene ends were 5 bases for V and 5 bases for J; bases not matched to a gene: 6. The CDR3 sequence: CASSPAGGRTGELFF. The CDR3 region has the DNA TGTGCCAGTAGTCCCGCGGGGGGGCGGACCGGGGAGCTGTTTTTT.

The chain carries TRBV2 and TRBJ1-6; 11 bases are a match to TRBD1. Germline loops: CDR1 SNHLY, CDR2 FYNNEI. The CDR3 length is 14 residues. Unmatched junction bases numbered 3, after V lost 7 bases and J lost 7 bases. Here the CDR3 DNA reads TGTGCCAGCATCCGGACAGGGGGCAATTCACCCCTCCACTTT. This encodes CASIRTGGNSPLHF.

The chain has TRBV18 and TRBJ1-3; 10 bases map to TRBD1. V shed 3 bases, J shed 2 bases, and the junction held 13 bases outside the gene matches. Germline loops: CDR1 KGHSH, CDR2 LQKENI. This CDR3 has 19 residues. Here the CDR3 reads CASSPTPLRQGAAGNTIYF. CDR3 coding DNA: TGTGCCAGCTCACCGACCCCTCTACGACAGGGGGCGGCTGGAAACACCATATATTTT. Filled out from reference TRBV18 and TRBJ1-3, the complete variable domain reads NAGVMQNPRHLVRRRGQEARLRCSPMKGHSHVYWYRQLPEEGLKFMVYLQKENIIDESGMPKERFSAEFPKEGPSILRIQQVVRGDSAAYFCASSPTPLRQGAAGNTIYFGEGSWLTVV.

V and J are TRBV27 and TRBJ1-5; D gene uncertain. From germline, CDR1 is MNHEY and CDR2 SMNVEV (reference sequence). The length of the CDR3 is 16 residues. V lost 5 bases and J lost 6, with 20 bases in between. The CDR3 nucleotides read TGTGCCAGCAGTAAAACCGGCGGGGTGAACGTTCAGCCCCAGCATTTT. This codes for CASSKTGGVNVQPQHF.

This rearrangement joins TRBV6-5 to TRBJ2-7, with a possible D match to TRBD1 (5 bases). Trimming took 9 bases from V and 0 from J, leaving 15 bases between them. The CDR3 consists of 14 residues. Germline lookup yields CDR1 MNHEY and CDR2 SVGAGI. The CDR3 loop reads CASQLGRSSYEQYF. CDR3 DNA: TGTGCCAGTCAGCTGGGGCGGTCCTCCTACGAGCAGTACTTC.

This chain joins TRBV4-2 and TRBJ2-7, with TRBD2 matching 12 bases. The germline CDR1 and CDR2 sequences are LGHNA and YNFKEQ. V shed 3 bases and J 2 bases; nucleotides not matched to a gene: 5. The CDR3 is made up of 16 amino acids. In DNA, the CDR3 is TGTGCCAGCAGCCAGGCACCTAGCGGGGGGGCCTACGAGCAGTACTTC. Amino acid sequence: CASSQAPSGGAYEQYF.

This clone has a handful of counts. The chain links TRBV19 to TRBJ2-1; 10 positions agree with TRBD2. This CDR3 contains 17 residues. CDR1 and CDR2 from the germline V gene are LNHDA and SQIVND (reference sequence). The V and J ends lost 5 bases and 4 bases, in that order; junction bases with no gene match: 11. The CDR3 DNA follows: TGTGCCAGTAGTCTGACTAGCGGGCGGGGCGGTTACAATGAGCAGTTCTTC. The encoded protein is CASSLTSGRGGYNEQFF.

J is TRBJ2-1 and V is TRBV2, with 8 nucleotides matching TRBD1. V dropped 8 bases and J dropped 7; count of bases not matched to a gene: 16. The V gene's germline CDR1 is SNHLY and CDR2 FYNNEI. The CDR3 extends over 16 amino acids. The CDR3, as DNA: TGTGCCAGCCAACGCCCAGTGACAGGGGCTCTAAATGAGCAGTTCTTC. Protein sequence: CASQRPVTGALNEQFF.

This rearrangement joins TRBV6-1 to TRBJ1-2, with unresolved D. Between the trimmed V and J ends, which lost 0 bases and 7 bases, there was a span of 12 bases. Germline V gives CDR1 MNHNS, CDR2 SASEGT. The CDR3 runs to 14 residues. The CDR3 spells CASSEAGPGSGYTF. In DNA form, the CDR3 reads TGTGCCAGCAGTGAAGCCGGCCCCGGGTCTGGCTACACCTTC.

The chain uses TRBV7-9 and TRBJ1-2; TRBD1 agrees at 8 bases. Germline V gene lookup returns CDR1 SEHNR and CDR2 FQNEAQ (reference sequence). The CDR3 sequence is 16 residues long. V shed 5 bases, J shed 0 bases, and the junction held 8 bases outside the gene matches. The CDR3 sequence is CASSPGQAKANYGYTF. DNA for the CDR3: TGTGCCAGCAGCCCGGGACAGGCGAAAGCTAACTATGGCTACACCTTC.

The rearrangement joins TRBV5-4 to TRBJ2-3; no reliable D call. This CDR3 comprises 12 residues. The germline V gene encodes CDR1 SGHNT and CDR2 YYREEE (reference sequence). V was pared by 7 bases and J by 1 base, with 7 bases between. The CDR3 protein is CASARGTDTQYF. The CDR3 DNA reads as TGTGCCAGCGCCCGGGGCACAGATACGCAGTATTTT.

The chain combines TRBV27 with TRBJ1-2, with D perhaps TRBD1 (5 bases). Between the trimmed V and J ends, which lost 6 bases and 3 bases, there was a span of 17 bases. The germline V gene encodes CDR1 MNHEY and CDR2 SMNVEV (reference sequence). The CDR3 runs 15 residues. CDR3 DNA: TGTGCCAGCAGCCCCCAGTTTAGGGGATACTATGGCTACACCTTC. It codes for CASSPQFRGYYGYTF.

This chain uses TRBV5-1 with TRBJ1-3; 8 bases align to TRBD1. CDR1 is SGHRS, CDR2 YFSETQ, per germline. The CDR3 runs 15 residues. Germline trimming cut 4 bases from V and 4 bases from J; bases unmatched to any gene: 7. CDR3: CASSKQTGDGNTIYF. As DNA, the CDR3 is TGCGCCAGCAGCAAACAGACAGGGGACGGAAACACCATATATTTT. Filled out from reference TRBV5-1 and TRBJ1-3, the complete variable domain reads KAGVTQTPRYLIKTRGQQVTLSCSPISGHRSVSWYQQTPGQGLQFLFEYFSETQRNKGNFPGRFSGRQFSNSRSEMNVSTLELGDSALYLCASSKQTGDGNTIYFGEGSWLTVV.

The rearrangement uses TRBV5-8 and TRBJ2-5; D is possibly TRBD2 (5 bases). The CDR3 covers 14 residues. Germline V CDR1 and CDR2: SGHTS, YDEGEE. The V gene lost 4 bases and the J gene lost 3 bases, with 13 bases spanning the gap. The CDR3 sequence: CASSGRRPKETQYF. The CDR3 DNA sequence: TGTGCCAGCAGCGGACGGAGGCCCAAAGAGACCCAGTACTTC.

This clone turned up a few times. The chain employs TRBV28 and TRBJ2-2; TRBD2 might be the D (6 bases). CDR3 size: 14 residues. Trimming shortened V by 5 bases and J by 1 base, and 8 bases separated the two germline ends. Germline V gene lookup returns CDR1 MDHEN and CDR2 SYDVKM. The CDR3 coding sequence is TGTGCCAGCAGTGCGGGACGGAACACCGGGGAGCTGTTTTTT. This encodes CASSAGRNTGELFF.

The chain joins TRBV10-3 to TRBJ2-6; D unresolved. V dropped 3 bases and J dropped 6 bases, with 18 bases sitting between them. This CDR3 region has 17 residues. Germline CDR1 is ENHRY and CDR2 is SYGVKD. The CDR3 region is CAISEGSTRFSANVLTF. The DNA for the CDR3 is TGTGCCATCAGTGAAGGTAGCACCCGCTTCTCGGCCAACGTCCTGACTTTC.

This chain links TRBV28 with TRBJ2-1; TRBD1 matches 11 bases. The V gene's germline CDR1 is MDHEN and CDR2 SYDVKM. This CDR3 region has 14 residues. J lost 3 bases, V lost 10 bases, and 5 bases had no gene match. DNA for the CDR3: TGTGCCACCACGGGGACAGGGGGCTACAATGAGCAGTTCTTC. It translates to CATTGTGGYNEQFF.

This chain links TRBV7-8 with TRBJ2-2; D is undetermined. The CDR3 extends over 16 amino acids. Looked up from germline, CDR1 is SGHVS and CDR2 is FQNEAQ. The germline V and J ends were trimmed by 1 base and 6 bases, with 15 bases remaining between them. The CDR3: CASSLVPYNQAGELFF. CDR3 coding DNA: TGTGCCAGCAGCTTAGTCCCATACAATCAGGCCGGGGAGCTGTTTTTT.

The chain links TRBV6-6 to TRBJ1-1; D may be TRBD1 (5 bases). The CDR3 sequence is 13 residues long. Trimming pared 6 bases from V and 7 bases from J, leaving 15 bases between. Germline V gives CDR1 MNHNY, CDR2 SVGAGI (reference sequence). CDR3 residues: CASSRMQGLEAFF. Written as DNA, the CDR3 is TGTGCCAGCAGCAGAATGCAGGGCCTTGAAGCTTTCTTT.

This clone has just one count. This chain joins TRBV7-9 and TRBJ2-7; no definite D call. V lost 5 bases to trimming and J lost 6 bases, with 11 bases between them. The CDR3 is 12 residues long. CDR1 and CDR2 (germline): SEHNR, FQNEAQ (reference sequence). The chain's CDR3 is CASSTQETEQYF. The DNA for the CDR3 is TGTGCCAGCAGCACCCAGGAAACCGAGCAGTACTTC.

The gene calls are TRBV5-1 and TRBJ1-6; D is unclear. The germline gives CDR1 SGHRS, CDR2 YFSETQ. V lost 2 bases, J lost 4 bases, and 7 bases lay in between. The CDR3 runs 14 residues. The CDR3 DNA reads as TGCGCCAGCAGCTTTTTTTTATATAATTCACCCCTCCACTTT. Residues: CASSFFLYNSPLHF.

The chain combines TRBV5-1 with TRBJ1-3, with 7 bases identical to TRBD1. The CDR3 totals 17 residues. The trim removed 5 bases at V and 0 bases at J, leaving 11 bases unmatched. CDR1 is SGHRS and CDR2 is YFSETQ in the germline V gene. This CDR3 reads CASSLFFDRDSGNTIYF. DNA of the CDR3: TGCGCCAGCAGTCTCTTCTTCGACAGGGACTCTGGAAACACCATATATTTT. The full variable domain, with the rest looked up from reference TRBV5-1 and TRBJ1-3, is KAGVTQTPRYLIKTRGQQVTLSCSPISGHRSVSWYQQTPGQGLQFLFEYFSETQRNKGNFPGRFSGRQFSNSRSEMNVSTLELGDSALYLCASSLFFDRDSGNTIYFGEGSWLTVV.

The chain employs TRBV27 and TRBJ2-2; D might be TRBD2 (6 bases). Germline V gene sequence: CDR1 MNHEY, CDR2 SMNVEV (reference sequence). The CDR3 spans 15 residues. The V gene lost 5 bases and the J gene lost 6 bases, with 16 bases spanning the gap. The CDR3 DNA sequence: TGTGCCAGCAGTATCAGTGGGAGGTGGGCCGGGGAGCTGTTTTTT. Amino acids: CASSISGRWAGELFF.

V gene TRBV11-3 combines with J gene TRBJ2-1, with 10 bases aligning to TRBD2. J lost 2 bases, V lost 5 bases, and 3 bases had no gene match. The CDR3 is 15 residues long. Germline V gives CDR1 SGHNT, CDR2 YENEEA. The CDR3 spells CASSVSGGPYNEQFF. CDR3 nucleotide sequence: TGTGCCAGCAGCGTTAGCGGGGGGCCCTACAATGAGCAGTTCTTC.

The chain employs TRBV5-1 and TRBJ2-5; 10 bases are a match to TRBD2. Germline V CDR1 and CDR2: SGHRS, YFSETQ. The J segment lost 3 bases and the V segment lost 3 bases, leaving 2 bases of the junction unmatched. The CDR3 is 14 amino acids. DNA for the CDR3: TGCGCCAGCAGCTCTGGACTAGCGGAAGAGACCCAGTACTTC. Its protein is CASSSGLAEETQYF.

V and J are TRBV5-6 and TRBJ1-2; D not certain. CDR1 SGHDT and CDR2 YYEEEE come from the germline V gene. The CDR3 loop spans 14 amino acids. Trimming shortened V by 2 bases and J by 5 bases, and 13 bases separated the two germline ends. The CDR3 protein is CASSLGAGLYGYTF. The CDR3 DNA reads TGTGCCAGCAGCTTAGGAGCTGGTTTGTATGGCTACACCTTC.